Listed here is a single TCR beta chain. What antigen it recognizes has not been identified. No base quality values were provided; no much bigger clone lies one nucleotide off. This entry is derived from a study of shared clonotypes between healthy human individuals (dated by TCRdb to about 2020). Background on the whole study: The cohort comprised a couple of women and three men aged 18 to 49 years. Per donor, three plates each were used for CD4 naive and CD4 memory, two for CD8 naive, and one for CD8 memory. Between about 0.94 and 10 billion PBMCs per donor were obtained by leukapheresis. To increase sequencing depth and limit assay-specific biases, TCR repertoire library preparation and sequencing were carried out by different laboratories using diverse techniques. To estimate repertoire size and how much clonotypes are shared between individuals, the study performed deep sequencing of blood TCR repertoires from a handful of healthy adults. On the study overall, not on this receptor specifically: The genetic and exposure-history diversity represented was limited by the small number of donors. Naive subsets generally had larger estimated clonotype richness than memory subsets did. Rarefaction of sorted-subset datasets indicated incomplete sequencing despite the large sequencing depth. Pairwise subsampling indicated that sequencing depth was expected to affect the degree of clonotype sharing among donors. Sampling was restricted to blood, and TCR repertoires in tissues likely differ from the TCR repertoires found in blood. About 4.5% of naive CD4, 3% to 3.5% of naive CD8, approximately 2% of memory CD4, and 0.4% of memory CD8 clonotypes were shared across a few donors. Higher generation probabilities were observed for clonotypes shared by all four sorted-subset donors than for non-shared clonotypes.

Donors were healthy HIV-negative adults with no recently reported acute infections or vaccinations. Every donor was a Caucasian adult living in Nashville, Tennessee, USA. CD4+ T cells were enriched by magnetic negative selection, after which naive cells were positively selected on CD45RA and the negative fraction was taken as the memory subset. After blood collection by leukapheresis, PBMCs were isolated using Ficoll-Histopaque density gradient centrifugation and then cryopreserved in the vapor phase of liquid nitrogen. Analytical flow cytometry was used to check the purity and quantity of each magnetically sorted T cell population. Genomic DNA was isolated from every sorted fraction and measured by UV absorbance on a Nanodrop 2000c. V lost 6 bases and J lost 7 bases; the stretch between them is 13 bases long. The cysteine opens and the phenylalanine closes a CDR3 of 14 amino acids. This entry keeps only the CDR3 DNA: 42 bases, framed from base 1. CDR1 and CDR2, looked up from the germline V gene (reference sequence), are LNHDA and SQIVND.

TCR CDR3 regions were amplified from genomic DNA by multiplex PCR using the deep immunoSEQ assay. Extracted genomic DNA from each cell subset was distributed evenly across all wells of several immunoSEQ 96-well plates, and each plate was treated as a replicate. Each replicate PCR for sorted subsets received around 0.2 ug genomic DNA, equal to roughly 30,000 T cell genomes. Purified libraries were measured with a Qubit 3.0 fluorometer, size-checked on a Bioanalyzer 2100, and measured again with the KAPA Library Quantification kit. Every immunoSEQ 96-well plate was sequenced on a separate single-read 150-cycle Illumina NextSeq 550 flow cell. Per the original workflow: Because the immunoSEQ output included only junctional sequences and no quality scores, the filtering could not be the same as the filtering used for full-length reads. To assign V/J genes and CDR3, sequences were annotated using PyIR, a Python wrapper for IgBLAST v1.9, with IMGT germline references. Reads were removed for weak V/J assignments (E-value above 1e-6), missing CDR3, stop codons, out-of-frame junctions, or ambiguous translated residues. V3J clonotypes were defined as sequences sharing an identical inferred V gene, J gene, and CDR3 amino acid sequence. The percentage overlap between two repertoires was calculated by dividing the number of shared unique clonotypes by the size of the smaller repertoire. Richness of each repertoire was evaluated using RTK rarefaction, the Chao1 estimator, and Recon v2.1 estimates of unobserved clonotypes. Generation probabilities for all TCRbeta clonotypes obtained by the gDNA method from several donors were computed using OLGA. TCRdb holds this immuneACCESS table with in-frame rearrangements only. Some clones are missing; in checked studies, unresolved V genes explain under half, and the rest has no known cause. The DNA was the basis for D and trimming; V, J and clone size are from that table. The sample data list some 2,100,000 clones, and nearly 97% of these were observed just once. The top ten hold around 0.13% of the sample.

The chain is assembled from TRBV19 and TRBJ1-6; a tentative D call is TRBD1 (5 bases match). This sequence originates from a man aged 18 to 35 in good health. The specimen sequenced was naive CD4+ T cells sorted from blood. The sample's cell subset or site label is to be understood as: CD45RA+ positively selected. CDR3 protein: CASRSQGTNSPLHF. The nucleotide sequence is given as TGTGCCAGTAGGAGTCAGGGTACCAATTCACCCCTCCACTTT.